The entry below gives a single T cell receptor (beta chain) sequence along with its context. Its antigen is unidentified. The PCR had 60 Vbeta and 13 Jbeta primers. The protocol was immunoSEQ multiplex PCR, while the TCRdb copy is restricted to in-frame clones and leaves out a portion. Among roughly 120,000 clones, about 79% were seen once, and the ten largest hold 1.9%. This sample stems from a study of cytomegalovirus exposure and HLA in healthy donors. Whole-study results and caveats: The sole available immune exposure information was CMV serostatus. The majority of CMV-associated TCR beta chains were reported as apparently HLA-restricted in a later analysis. A link between a missense DCLRE1C variant and TCR beta V- and J-gene trimming emerged from a later analysis.

The CDR3 length is 16 residues. The germline V gene has CDR1 SGHRS and CDR2 YFSETQ. Trimming took 1 base from V and 1 from J; bases not matched to a gene: 5. The sample comprised PBMCs. The origin of this receptor is a man between 45 and 60 years old in good health and CMV-seronegative. The rearrangement uses TRBV5-1 and TRBJ2-3; TRBD1 aligns across 8 bases. The CDR3 sequence: CASSLIVGQGTDTQYF. The DNA for the CDR3 is TGCGCCAGCAGCTTGATAGTGGGACAGGGCACAGATACGCAGTATTTT.